The 30 T cell receptor beta chains below come from one sample, sequenced in a study of regulatory T cells in long-lasting Graves disease. To make TCR beta libraries, researchers used iRepertoire HTBI primers and Arm-PCR of CDR3 regions. MiXCR was run by TCRdb on the multiplex PCR reads, yielding one entry per CDR3 protein. In the table there are 350,000 to 500,000 distinct CDR3 sequences, around 13% of which are singletons. Indicated time point: newly diagnosed GD, antithyroid drugs for less than 3 months. RNA isolated from PBMCs was used to make the TCR library. The same sample was also studied in work on T cells in Graves' hyperthyroidism and ophthalmopathy.

The sequences come from peripheral blood mononuclear cells (PBMCs), collected at new diagnosis, from a patient treated with antithyroid drugs. Receptors originate from a woman aged 45-65 years with Graves disease.

This clonotype was detected many times. The rearrangement links TRBV7-8 to TRBJ2-7; 7 bases line up with TRBD1. The CDR3 has 15 residues. J lost 4 bases, V lost 4 bases, and 10 bases had no gene match. Germline values: CDR1 SGHVS, CDR2 FQNEAQ. The CDR3 is CASSSRPGTDYEQYF. The CDR3 bases are TGTGCCAGCAGCTCTAGACCCGGGACAGATTACGAGCAGTACTTC.

This clonotype has a count of ten or more. V usage is TRBV20-1 and J usage is TRBJ2-3; 12 bases agree with TRBD2. V trimming: 4 bases; J trimming: 3 bases; junction bases outside the gene matches: 5. Germline CDR1 is DFQATT and CDR2 is SNEGSKA (reference sequence). The CDR3 has 15 residues. CDR3 nucleotide sequence: TGCAGTGCTACCACGACTAGCGGGAGTACAGATACGCAGTATTTT. It encodes CSATTTSGSTDTQYF.

This clonotype was seen ten or more times. This chain uses TRBV6-1 with TRBJ2-2; 13 nucleotides agree with TRBD2. Germline V gene sequence: CDR1 MNHNS, CDR2 SASEGT. The CDR3 is 16 amino acids. J was trimmed by 0 bases and V by 6 bases; bases with no gene match: 1. CDR3 loop: CASRLAGGPNTGELFF. CDR3 in DNA: TGTGCCAGCAGACTAGCGGGAGGGCCGAACACCGGGGAGCTGTTTTTT.

The rearrangement joins TRBV6-9 to TRBJ1-6; D might be TRBD1 (6 bases). CDR3 length: 18 residues. Germline assignment: CDR1 MNHGY and CDR2 SVAAGI. V dropped 3 bases and J dropped 4 bases, with 19 bases sitting between them. The CDR3 coding sequence is TGTGCCAGCAGTTACGGGGGCAATGGTCGTCCATATAATTCACCCCTCCACTTT. It encodes CASSYGGNGRPYNSPLHF.

This clonotype was picked up many times. The chain recombines TRBV11-2 with TRBJ2-3, with D possibly being TRBD1 (6 bases). The CDR3 runs 16 residues. The V gene lost 7 bases and the J gene lost 4 bases, with 21 bases spanning the gap. Germline V CDR1 and CDR2: SGHAT, FQNNGV. For the CDR3, the DNA is TGTGCCAGCAACCCGGGACACCAAAGCGTCTCAGATACGCAGTATTTT. Residues: CASNPGHQSVSDTQYF.

This clonotype has at least ten counts. The rearrangement joins TRBV13 to TRBJ2-1; 13 positions match TRBD2. CDR1 is PRHDT, CDR2 FYEKMQ, per germline (reference sequence). J lost 8 bases, V lost 5 bases, and 15 bases had no gene match. The CDR3 length is 18 residues. The CDR3 DNA sequence: TGTGCCAGCAGCCCCATGGGAGACTCGGGACTAGCGGGACATGAGCAGTTCTTC. As protein: CASSPMGDSGLAGHEQFF.

There are many counts of this clonotype. This rearrangement joins TRBV7-9 to TRBJ2-1, with TRBD2 matching 12 bases. In germline, CDR1 is SEHNR, CDR2 FQNEAQ (reference sequence). V lost 8 bases and J lost 1; bases outside the gene matches: 6. This CDR3 is built from 16 residues. CDR3 sequence (DNA): TGTGCCAGCTTAAGGACTAGCGGGATATCCTACAATGAGCAGTTCTTC. Translation gives CASLRTSGISYNEQFF.

This clonotype occurred many times. The chain has TRBV3-1 and TRBJ1-2; no definite D call. The CDR3 is 15 residues long. Germline V CDR1 and CDR2: LGHDT, YNNKEL (reference sequence). The V and J ends lost 0 bases and 0 bases respectively, with 8 bases between them. The CDR3 coding sequence is TGTGCCAGCAGCCAAGATACCGACCCTAACTATGGCTACACCTTC. Its protein product is CASSQDTDPNYGYTF.

This clonotype was counted at least ten times. This sequence joins TRBV12-3 or TRBV12-4 and TRBJ2-7, with D tentatively TRBD2 (6 bases). The CDR3 runs to 15 residues. The V gene lost 7 bases and the J gene lost 7 bases, with 23 bases spanning the gap. The CDR3 coding sequence is TGTGCCAGCATCCTCGGGGGAACCTCCGGTTCGGAGCAGTACTTC. Translated: CASILGGTSGSEQYF.

This clonotype came up many times. The chain recombines TRBV29-1 with TRBJ2-2; D is uncertain. Trimming took off 2 bases at V and 0 bases at J, with 7 bases between the two ends. Per the germline V gene, CDR1 is SQVTM and CDR2 is ANQGSEA. CDR3 size: 14 residues. This CDR3 is CSVEQRANTGELFF. Here the CDR3 DNA reads TGCAGCGTTGAACAGCGCGCGAACACCGGGGAGCTGTTTTTT.

This clonotype has ten or more counts. The genes are TRBV5-1 and TRBJ1-2; D not resolved. The length of the CDR3 is 13 residues. Germline V gene sequence: CDR1 SGHRS, CDR2 YFSETQ. Trimming shortened V by 4 bases and J by 1 base, and 8 bases separated the two germline ends. The CDR3 sequence: CASSPGFNYGYTF. The CDR3 DNA reads as TGCGCCAGCAGCCCGGGTTTTAACTATGGCTACACCTTC.

Ten or more counts support this clonotype. This sequence joins TRBV2 and TRBJ2-5; D is unresolved. V lost 3 bases and J 2 bases, leaving 7 bases between the germline ends. The length of the CDR3 is 13 residues. The V gene's germline CDR1 is SNHLY and CDR2 FYNNEI. Written as DNA, the CDR3 is TGTGCCAGCAGTGATGACCTACAAGAGACCCAGTACTTC. Translation gives CASSDDLQETQYF.

This clonotype came up a few times. The V and J genes are TRBV28 and TRBJ2-7, with D perhaps matching TRBD1 (5 bases). The CDR3 is made up of 18 amino acids. Germline CDR1 and CDR2: MDHEN and SYDVKM. The V end lost 2 bases, the J end lost 0 bases, and 20 bases lay between the germline ends. The CDR3 coding sequence is TGTGCCAGCAGTTTAATTCGCCGCAGGGCCAAGAGCTCCTACGAGCAGTACTTC. Amino acids: CASSLIRRRAKSSYEQYF. Full variable domain (rest looked up from reference TRBV28 and TRBJ2-7): DVKVTQSSRYLVKRTGEKVFLECVQDMDHENMFWYRQDPGLGLRLIYFSYDVKMKEKGDIPEGYSVSREKKERFSLILESASTNQTSMYLCASSLIRRRAKSSYEQYFGPGTRLTVT.

The table lists this clonotype with many counts. V is TRBV7-4 and J is TRBJ1-2, with D maybe TRBD1 (5 bases). CDR1 is SGHVT and CDR2 is SQSDAQ in the germline V gene. The CDR3 spans 11 residues. V was clipped by 6 bases and J by 6 bases, with 8 bases between them. This chain's CDR3 is CASREQDGYTF. DNA of the CDR3: TGTGCCAGCAGGGAACAGGATGGCTACACCTTC. The whole variable domain, remainder taken from reference TRBV7-4 and TRBJ1-2, is GAGVSQSPRYKVAKRGRDVALRCDSISGHVTLYWYRQTLGQGSEVLTYSQSDAQRDKSGRPSGRFSAERPERSVSTLKIQRTEQGDSAVYLCASREQDGYTFGSGTRLTVV.

This clonotype was counted many times. V is TRBV5-1 and J is TRBJ2-7; 7 positions agree with TRBD2. The V gene's germline CDR1 is SGHRS and CDR2 YFSETQ. The CDR3 runs 14 residues. The junction had 7 bases not matched to a gene; V was cut back by 4 bases and J by 3 bases. CDR3 sequence reads: CASSQAGLSYEQYF. CDR3 in DNA: TGCGCCAGCAGCCAAGCGGGACTGAGCTACGAGCAGTACTTC.

This clonotype has a count of ten or more. The chain employs TRBV7-9 and TRBJ2-7, with 7 positions matching TRBD1. This CDR3 has 15 amino acids. Germline V CDR1 and CDR2: SEHNR, FQNEAQ (reference sequence). V shed 5 bases, J shed 0 bases, and the junction held 7 bases outside the gene matches. The DNA of the CDR3 is TGTGCCAGCAGCCAGGGGACAGCGAGCTCCTACGAGCAGTACTTC. It specifies CASSQGTASSYEQYF.

This clonotype was picked up a small number of times. The genes are TRBV27 and TRBJ2-3; TRBD2 is a possible D gene (6 bases). From germline, CDR1 is MNHEY and CDR2 SMNVEV (reference sequence). The CDR3 is 15 amino acids. V was pared by 3 bases and J by 2 bases, with 12 bases between. The CDR3 nucleotides read TGTGCCAGCAGTTTGTGGGGGGATATCACAGATACGCAGTATTTT. Translating gives CASSLWGDITDTQYF.

The CDR3 spells CASLPGLARAETQYF. The CDR3 nucleotides are TGCGCCAGCCTTCCGGGACTAGCGCGAGCGGAGACCCAGTACTTC. The J gene is TRBJ2-4, the V gene TRBV10-2; 10 bases are shared with TRBD2. The J call may not be correct, given that the DNA end is closer to TRBJ2-5. The CDR3 is 15 residues long. Germline V gene lookup returns CDR1 WSHSY and CDR2 SAAADI.

This clonotype was observed at least ten times. V and J are TRBV7-2 and TRBJ2-5, with no clear D. Looked up from germline, CDR1 is SGHTA and CDR2 is FQGNSA. This CDR3 spans 14 amino acids. Trimming removed 2 bases from V and 2 bases from J, with 9 bases in between. The CDR3 protein is CASSLSLGQETQYF. DNA of the CDR3: TGTGCCAGCAGCTTAAGCCTAGGGCAAGAGACCCAGTACTTC.

This clonotype has a handful of counts. CDR3 in amino acids: CASGHSGSTDTQYF. The CDR3 DNA follows: TGTGCCAGCGGACATAGCGGCAGCACAGATACGCAGTATTTT. The J gene is TRBJ2-3, the V gene TRBV7-3, with D tentatively TRBD2 (6 bases). From germline, CDR1 is SGHTA and CDR2 FQGTGA. Trimming took off 8 bases at V and 0 bases at J, with 12 bases between the two ends. This CDR3 contains 14 residues.

Many counts were recorded for this clonotype. This rearrangement joins TRBV6-1 to TRBJ2-3, with D hard to call. Germline V gene data show CDR1 as MNHNS and CDR2 as SASEGT. V gave up 6 bases and J gave up 3 bases, with 10 bases separating them. The CDR3 length is 13 residues. The CDR3 here is CASSAEVTDTQYF. The CDR3 DNA follows: TGTGCCAGCAGCGCAGAAGTTACAGATACGCAGTATTTT.

V is TRBV19 and J is TRBJ1-5; D may be TRBD1 (5 bases). V lost 6 bases, J lost 0 bases, and 12 bases lay in between. The CDR3 is 15 amino acids. Germline values: CDR1 LNHDA, CDR2 SQIVND (reference sequence). The CDR3 sequence is CASRGTGTSNQPQHF. The CDR3, as DNA: TGTGCCAGTAGAGGGACGGGGACTAGCAATCAGCCCCAGCATTTT. Supplemented by reference TRBV19 and TRBJ1-5, the full variable domain reads DGGITQSPKYLFRKEGQNVTLSCEQNLNHDAMYWYRQDPGQGLRLIYYSQIVNDFQKGDIAEGYSVSREKKESFPLTVTSAQKNPTAFYLCASRGTGTSNQPQHFGDGTRLSIL.

This clonotype has just a few counts. This chain links TRBV7-3 with TRBJ2-2; D is uncertain. Germline CDR1 is SGHTA and CDR2 is FQGTGA. CDR3 length: 16 amino acids. V was cut by 4 bases and J by 2 bases, with 14 bases left in between. The CDR3 DNA follows: TGTGCCAGCAGCTATAATGGGATGGCAAACACCGGGGAGCTGTTTTTT. It encodes CASSYNGMANTGELFF.

This clonotype was counted at least ten times. The J gene is TRBJ2-1, the V gene TRBV28; D may be TRBD2 (5 bases). Germline V gene lookup returns CDR1 MDHEN and CDR2 SYDVKM. This CDR3 contains 15 residues. Deletions cut 6 bases from V and 1 base from J, with 13 bases between. In DNA form, the CDR3 reads TGTGCCAGCAGGCCCCCCGGGAAGTCCTACAATGAGCAGTTCTTC. It yields the protein CASRPPGKSYNEQFF.

This clonotype was recorded at least ten times. This rearrangement joins TRBV11-2 to TRBJ2-1; 12 nucleotides line up with TRBD2. Looked up from germline, CDR1 is SGHAT and CDR2 is FQNNGV. The CDR3 runs 16 residues. V was pared by 4 bases and J by 4 bases, with 5 bases of the junction left unmatched. The CDR3 sequence: CASSSRTSGEYNEQFF. CDR3 nucleotides: TGTGCCAGCAGCTCGCGGACTAGCGGGGAATACAATGAGCAGTTCTTC.

Concerning this clonotype itself: Compared with germline, one end of the junction differs, possibly owing to a read error. The rearrangement joins TRBV29-1 to TRBJ2-1, with D possibly matching TRBD1 (6 bases). The CDR3 totals 13 residues. Germline V gene data show CDR1 as SQVTM and CDR2 as ANQGSEA. Written as DNA, the CDR3 is TGCAGCGTTGGTGGGGACACCTACAATGGGCAGTTCTTC. Protein sequence: CSVGGDTYNGQFF.

About this clonotype itself: It differs at one base from a far larger clone, so likely a read error. The chain combines TRBV12-3 or TRBV12-4 with TRBJ2-1; TRBD2 agrees at 16 bases. This CDR3 is 17 amino acids long. Unmatched junction bases numbered 11, after V lost 5 bases and J lost 10 bases. CDR3 nucleotide sequence: TGTGCCAGCAGTACCACCGGGACTAGCGGGAGGGCGGTCGAGCAGTTCTTC. Translation gives CASSTTGTSGRAVEQFF.

The chain is built from TRBV4-1 and TRBJ2-1; the D gene is possibly TRBD2 (5 bases). This CDR3 has 15 residues. Trimming took off 0 bases at V and 10 bases at J, with 16 bases between the two ends. Germline CDR1 and CDR2: MGHRA and YSYEKL. Here the CDR3 reads CASSQDISSPIEQFF. The CDR3 DNA reads TGCGCCAGCAGCCAAGATATCTCTAGCCCCATAGAGCAGTTCTTC.

The sample holds many counts of this clonotype. The chain has TRBV2 and TRBJ1-1; possibly TRBD1 for D (5 bases). Germline-derived CDR1 and CDR2 are SNHLY and FYNNEI. The CDR3 has 12 residues. V shed 5 bases and J shed 10 bases, with 14 bases lying between them. This CDR3 is CASSSGQRGAFF. Here the CDR3 DNA reads TGTGCCAGCAGTTCAGGACAACGCGGAGCTTTCTTT.

The chain recombines TRBV6-5 with TRBJ1-5; D is undetermined. CDR3 length: 15 amino acids. The germline CDR1 and CDR2 sequences are MNHEY and SVGAGI. Trimming stripped 0 bases from V and 7 bases from J, with 13 bases between. The CDR3: CASSYSAGGGQPQHF. CDR3 nucleotide sequence: TGTGCCAGCAGTTACTCGGCAGGCGGCGGGCAGCCCCAGCATTTT.